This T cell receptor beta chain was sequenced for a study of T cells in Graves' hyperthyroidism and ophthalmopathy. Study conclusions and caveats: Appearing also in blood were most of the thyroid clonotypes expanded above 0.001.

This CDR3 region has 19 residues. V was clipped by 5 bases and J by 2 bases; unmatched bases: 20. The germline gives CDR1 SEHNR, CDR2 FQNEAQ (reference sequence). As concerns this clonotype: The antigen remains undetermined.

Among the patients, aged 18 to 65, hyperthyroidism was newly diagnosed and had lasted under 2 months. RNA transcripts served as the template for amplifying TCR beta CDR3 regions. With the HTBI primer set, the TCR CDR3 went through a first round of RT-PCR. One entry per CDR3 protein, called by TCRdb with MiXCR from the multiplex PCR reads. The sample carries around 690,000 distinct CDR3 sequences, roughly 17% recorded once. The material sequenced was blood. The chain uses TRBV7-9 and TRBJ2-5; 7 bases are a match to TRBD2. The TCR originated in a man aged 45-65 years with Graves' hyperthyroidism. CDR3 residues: CASSQVQGVVAGLQETQYF. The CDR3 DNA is TGTGCCAGCAGCCAAGTTCAAGGAGTCGTAGCGGGCCTACAAGAGACCCAGTACTTC.